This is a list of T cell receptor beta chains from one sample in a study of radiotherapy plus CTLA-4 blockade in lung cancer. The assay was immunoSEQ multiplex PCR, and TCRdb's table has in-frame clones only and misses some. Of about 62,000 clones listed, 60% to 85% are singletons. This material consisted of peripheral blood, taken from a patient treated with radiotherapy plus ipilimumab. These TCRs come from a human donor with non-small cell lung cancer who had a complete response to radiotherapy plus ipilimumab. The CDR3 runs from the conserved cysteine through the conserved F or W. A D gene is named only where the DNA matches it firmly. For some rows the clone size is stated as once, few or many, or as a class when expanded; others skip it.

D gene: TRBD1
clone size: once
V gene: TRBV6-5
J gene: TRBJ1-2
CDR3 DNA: TGTGCCAGCAGACCGGACAGGGGTAGAGGCTACACCTTC
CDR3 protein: CASRPDRGRGYTF

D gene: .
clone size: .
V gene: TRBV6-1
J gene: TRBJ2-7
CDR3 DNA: TGTGCCAGCACCCGCCGGGACACCTACGAGCAGTACTTC
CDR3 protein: CASTRRDTYEQYF

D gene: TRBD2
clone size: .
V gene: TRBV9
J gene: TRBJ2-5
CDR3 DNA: TGTGCCAGCAGCGTAGACCAGGGCGGGAGGGCCCAGTACTTC
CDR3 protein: CASSVDQGGRAQYF

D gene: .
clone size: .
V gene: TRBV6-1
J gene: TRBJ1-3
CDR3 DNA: TGTGCCAGCATACTATTGGGGTCTGGAAACACCATATATTTT
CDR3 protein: CASILLGSGNTIYF

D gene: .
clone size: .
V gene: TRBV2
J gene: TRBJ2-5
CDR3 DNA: TGTGCCAGCAGTGACTACGGAATGGGAGAGACCCAGTACTTC
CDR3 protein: CASSDYGMGETQYF

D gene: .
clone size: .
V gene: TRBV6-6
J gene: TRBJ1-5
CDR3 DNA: TGTGCCAGCAGTTACGAGGTTGGGGACAGCAATCAGCCCCAGCATTTT
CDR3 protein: CASSYEVGDSNQPQHF

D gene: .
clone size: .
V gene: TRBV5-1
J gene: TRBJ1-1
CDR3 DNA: TGCGCCAGCAGCTACCGCCAGCTGAACACTGAAGCTTTCTTT
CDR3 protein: CASSYRQLNTEAFF

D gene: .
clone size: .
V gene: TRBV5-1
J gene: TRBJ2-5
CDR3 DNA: TGCGCCAGCAGCTCCGGCGGCGAAGCGGAGACCCAGTACTTC
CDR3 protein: CASSSGGEAETQYF

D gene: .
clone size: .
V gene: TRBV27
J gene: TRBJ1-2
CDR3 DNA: TGTGCCAGTAGCCCAGGGAAGATCTATGGCTACACCTTC
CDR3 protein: CASSPGKIYGYTF

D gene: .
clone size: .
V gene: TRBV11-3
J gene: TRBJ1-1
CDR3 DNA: TGTGCCAGCAGCTTAGGGTCGGACAGAGAAGCTTTCTTT
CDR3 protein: CASSLGSDREAFF

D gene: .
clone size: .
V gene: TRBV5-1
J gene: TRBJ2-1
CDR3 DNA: TGCGCCAGCACCCAGGGACCTGGCGGAAATGAGCAGTTCTTC
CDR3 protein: CASTQGPGGNEQFF

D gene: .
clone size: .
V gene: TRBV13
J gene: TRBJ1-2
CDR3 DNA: TGTGCCAGCAGCTTAAGTGACAGGAGCTCGAGGGGTGATGGCTACACCTTC
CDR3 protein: CASSLSDRSSRGDGYTF

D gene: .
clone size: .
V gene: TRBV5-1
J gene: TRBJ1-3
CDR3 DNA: TGCGCCACCCGACTGGGGCCCTCTGGAAACACCATATATTTT
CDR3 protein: CATRLGPSGNTIYF

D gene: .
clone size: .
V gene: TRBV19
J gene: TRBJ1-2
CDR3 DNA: TGTGCCAGTAGTGGCCTTTATGGCTACACCTTC
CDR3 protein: CASSGLYGYTF

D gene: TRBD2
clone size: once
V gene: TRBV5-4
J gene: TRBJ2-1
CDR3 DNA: TGTGCCAGCAGCCCTAATAGCGGGGGCTCCTACAATGAGCAGTTCTTC
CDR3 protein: CASSPNSGGSYNEQFF

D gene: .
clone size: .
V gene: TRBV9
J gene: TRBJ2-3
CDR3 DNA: TGTGCCAGCAGCTCCCCCGGGACTTCCCGCACAGATACGCAGTATTTT
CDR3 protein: CASSSPGTSRTDTQYF

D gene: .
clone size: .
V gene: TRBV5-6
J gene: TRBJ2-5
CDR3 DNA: TGTGCCAGCAGCTACAGGGTCCAAGAGACCCAGTACTTC
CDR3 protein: CASSYRVQETQYF

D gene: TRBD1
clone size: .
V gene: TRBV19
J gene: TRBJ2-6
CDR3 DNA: TGTGCCAGTAGTACAGGCGGGACAGGGGGCACTTTTTTC
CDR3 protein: CASSTGGTGGTFF

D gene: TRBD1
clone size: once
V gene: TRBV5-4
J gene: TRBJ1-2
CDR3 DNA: TGTGCCAGCAGCTTCACCGGGACAGCCTATGGCTACACCTTC
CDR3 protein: CASSFTGTAYGYTF

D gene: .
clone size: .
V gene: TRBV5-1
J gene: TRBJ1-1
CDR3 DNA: TGCGCCAGCAGCATCGGGCAATCCGGTGAAGCTTTCTTT
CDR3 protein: CASSIGQSGEAFF

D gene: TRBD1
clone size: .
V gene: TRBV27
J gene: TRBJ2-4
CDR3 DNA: TGTGCCAGCAGTCCCCCGACAGGGGGGGACATTCAGTACTTC
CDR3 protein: CASSPPTGGDIQYF

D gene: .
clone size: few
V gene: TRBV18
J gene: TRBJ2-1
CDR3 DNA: TGTGCCAGCTCATCGAAACCCCCGGGAGTAACTTACAATGAGCAGTTCTTC
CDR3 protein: CASSSKPPGVTYNEQFF

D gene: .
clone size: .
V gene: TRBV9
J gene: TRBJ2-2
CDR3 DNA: TGTGCCAGCAGCCCACCCTCGACAGGCACAGCGAACACCGGGGAGCTGTTTTTT
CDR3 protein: CASSPPSTGTANTGELFF

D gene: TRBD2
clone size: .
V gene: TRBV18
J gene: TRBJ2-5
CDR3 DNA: TGTGCCAGCTCACCAGGGGGGGAGCGGCAAGAGACCCAGTACTTC
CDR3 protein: CASSPGGERQETQYF

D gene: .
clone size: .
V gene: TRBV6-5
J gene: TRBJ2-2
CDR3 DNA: TGTGCCAGCGGGGTGACCGGGGAGCTGTTTTTT
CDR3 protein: CASGVTGELFF

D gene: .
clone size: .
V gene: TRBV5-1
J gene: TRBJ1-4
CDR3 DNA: TGCGCCAGCAGCTGGTCGGGGGAGGGCAACGAAAAACTGTTTTTT
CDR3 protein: CASSWSGEGNEKLFF

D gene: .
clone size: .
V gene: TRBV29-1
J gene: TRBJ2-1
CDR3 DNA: TGCAGCGTTTCGTATAGCTCCTACAATGAGCAGTTCTTC
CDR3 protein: CSVSYSSYNEQFF

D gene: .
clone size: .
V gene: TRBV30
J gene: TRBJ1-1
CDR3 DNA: TGTGCCTTCTCGCAGGACAGTGTTCTTGAAGCTCTCTTT
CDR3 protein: CAFSQDSVLEALF

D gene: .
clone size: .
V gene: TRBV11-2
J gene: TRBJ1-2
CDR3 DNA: TGTGCCAGCAGCCCGACGGGGGTAGGCTATGGCTACACCTTC
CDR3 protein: CASSPTGVGYGYTF

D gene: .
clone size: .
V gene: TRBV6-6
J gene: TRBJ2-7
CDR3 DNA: TGTGCCAGCAGTTACTCTAGCAACCCCTACGAGCAGTACTTC
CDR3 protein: CASSYSSNPYEQYF

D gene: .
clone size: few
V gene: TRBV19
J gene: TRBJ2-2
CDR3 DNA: TGTGCCAGTAGCCTGCTAGATTTCGCCGGGGAGCTGTTTTTT
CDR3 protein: CASSLLDFAGELFF

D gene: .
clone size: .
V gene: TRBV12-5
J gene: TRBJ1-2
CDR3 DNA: TGTGCTAGTGGTTTGGTAATCAGGGACAACTATGGCTACACCTTC
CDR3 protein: CASGLVIRDNYGYTF

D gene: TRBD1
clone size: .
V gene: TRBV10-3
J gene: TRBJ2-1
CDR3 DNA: TGTGCCATCAGTGAGTCCGGAGACAGGGGGCTCTTC
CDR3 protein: CAISESGDRGLF

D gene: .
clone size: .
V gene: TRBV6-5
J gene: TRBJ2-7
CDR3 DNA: TGTGCCAGCAGCCAAGGACAGACCTACGAGCAGTACTTC
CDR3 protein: CASSQGQTYEQYF

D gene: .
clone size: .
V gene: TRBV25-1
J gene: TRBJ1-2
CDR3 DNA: TGTGCCAGCAGTGAAGAACAGGTCCCTTTTGGCTACACCTTC
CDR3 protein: CASSEEQVPFGYTF

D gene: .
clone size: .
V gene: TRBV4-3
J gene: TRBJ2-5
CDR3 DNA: TGCGCCAGCAGCCAGGAAATAGAAAGACAAGAGACCCAGTACTTC
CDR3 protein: CASSQEIERQETQYF

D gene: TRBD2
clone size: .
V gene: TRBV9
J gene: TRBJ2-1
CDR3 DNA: TGTGCCAGCAGCGTTGGTAGCGGGAGTGTCTGGAATGAGCAGTTCTTC
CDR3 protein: CASSVGSGSVWNEQFF

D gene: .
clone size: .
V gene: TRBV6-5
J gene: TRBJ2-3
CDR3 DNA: TGTGCCAGCAGCGGCTTCAGGGACCGCACAGATACGCAGTATTTT
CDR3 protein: CASSGFRDRTDTQYF

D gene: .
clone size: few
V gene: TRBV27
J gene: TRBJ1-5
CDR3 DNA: TGTGCCAGCAAAGGGGGGAGTTATAGCAATCAGCCCCAGCATTTT
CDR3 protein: CASKGGSYSNQPQHF

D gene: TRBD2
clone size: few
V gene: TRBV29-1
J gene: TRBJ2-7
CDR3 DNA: TGCAGCGTTGTGGTAGCGGGGGGGCACGAGCAGTACTTC
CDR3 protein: CSVVVAGGHEQYF

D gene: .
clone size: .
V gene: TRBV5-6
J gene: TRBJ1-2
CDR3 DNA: TGTGCCAGCAGCGTAAGACCCCAGAAGGCTTCGGGCTATGGCTACACCTTC
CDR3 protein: CASSVRPQKASGYGYTF

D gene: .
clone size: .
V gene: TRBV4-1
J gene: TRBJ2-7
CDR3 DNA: TGCGCCAGCAGCCGATTAGAAAGGGGGGCTTACGAGCAGTACTTC
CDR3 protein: CASSRLERGAYEQYF

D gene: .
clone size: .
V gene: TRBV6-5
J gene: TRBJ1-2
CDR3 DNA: TGTGCCAGCAGTTACTCACGGAATTCGGCGGGCGGCTACACCTTC
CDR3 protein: CASSYSRNSAGGYTF

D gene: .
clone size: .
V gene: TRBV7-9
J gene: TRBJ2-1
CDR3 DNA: TGTGCCAGCAGCTTTGGCGGGGGCCAAAGGAATGAGCAGTTCTTC
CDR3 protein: CASSFGGGQRNEQFF

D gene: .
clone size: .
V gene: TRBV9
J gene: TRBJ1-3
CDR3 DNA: TGTGCCAGCACAGGTTTCTCTGGAAACACCATATATTTT
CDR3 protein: CASTGFSGNTIYF

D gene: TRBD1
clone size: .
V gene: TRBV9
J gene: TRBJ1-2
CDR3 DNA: TGTGCCAGCAGCGAGGGGACAGGGTTGTGGGAAGGCTACACCTTC
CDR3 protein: CASSEGTGLWEGYTF

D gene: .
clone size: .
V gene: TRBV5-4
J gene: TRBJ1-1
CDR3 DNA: TGTGCCAGCAGCTTACCAGGGACCTTCCACTGGGAAGCTTTCTTT
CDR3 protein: CASSLPGTFHWEAFF

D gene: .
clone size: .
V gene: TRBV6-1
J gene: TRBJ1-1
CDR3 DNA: TGTGCCAGCAGTCAGGGTTGGGTGAACACTGAAGCTTTCTTT
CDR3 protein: CASSQGWVNTEAFF

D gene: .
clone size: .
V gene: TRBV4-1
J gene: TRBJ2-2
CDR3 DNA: TGCGCCAGCAGCCAAGGGACCCCGAACACCGGGGAGCTGTTTTTT
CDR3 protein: CASSQGTPNTGELFF

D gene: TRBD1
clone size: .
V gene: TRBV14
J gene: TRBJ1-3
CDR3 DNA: TGTGCCAGCAGCCAAGATCTACCAGGACAGGGCAACACCATATATTTT
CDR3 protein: CASSQDLPGQGNTIYF